This T cell receptor (beta chain) was identified in a study of blood T cell repertoires in COVID-19. Turning to the study itself: Sources were T cells, B-cell-depleted T cells, or PBMCs; the material itself was cDNA or gDNA.

The Seattle patients joined while their infection was active and were tracked longitudinally afterward. TCRdb's table, derived via immunoSEQ multiplex PCR, lists solely in-frame clones and lacks some. Of hundreds of thousands of clones in the sample, approximately 86% were seen once. The V end was cut by 9 bases, the J end by 2 bases, with 20 bases between. This CDR3 contains 15 residues. CDR1 and CDR2 (germline): MNHEY, SVGAGI. The sample taken for sequencing was peripheral blood. V gene TRBV6-5 combines with J gene TRBJ2-7; TRBD2 might be the D (6 bases). The TCR originated in a woman between 65 and 79 years old with COVID-19, enrolled during active disease. This CDR3 is CASSRDRVAAYEQYF. CDR3 DNA sequence: TGTGCCAGTAGTCGGGACCGTGTAGCGGCCTACGAGCAGTACTTC.